The T cell receptor (beta chain) under discussion was sequenced for a study of beta chain features in type 1 diabetes. Points from the study as a whole: Over-representation of high TCR-expressing cells was a possible consequence of cDNA sequencing.

Germline V gives CDR1 MDHEN, CDR2 SYDVKM. The CDR3 has 14 amino acids. Deletions cut 3 bases from V and 6 bases from J, with 14 bases between. Comment on this clone: Its target is unknown.

Every bit of the isolated RNA underwent reverse transcription, so sequencing read expressed TCRB transcripts. Clones were sequenced by immunoSEQ multiplex PCR, and TCRdb holds only the in-frame ones, with some missing. Of some 40,000 clones in the sample, 49% were seen once. The rearrangement joins TRBV28 to TRBJ1-1, with D perhaps TRBD1 (6 bases). Sequenced sample: central memory CD4+ T cells from blood. The receptor comes from a young woman in good health. In nucleotides, the CDR3 is TGTGCCAGCAGTTTGGGGGGGCTTGGATCTGAAGCTTTCTTT. It codes for CASSLGGLGSEAFF.